What follows is one T cell receptor (beta chain) and its context. Germline V gene sequence: CDR1 LGHNA, CDR2 YNFKEQ. J was trimmed by 8 bases and V by 1 base; bases with no gene match: 10. The CDR3 has 17 residues. This sample was included in a study of blood T cell repertoires in COVID-19. About the research overall: T cells, B-cell-depleted T cells, or PBMCs supplied cDNA or gDNA.

The data were produced by immunoSEQ multiplex PCR, yet TCRdb's version contains in-frame clones alone and is incomplete. The sample lists about 180,000 clones, 65% to 90% occurring once. The rearrangement joins TRBV4-2 to TRBJ2-1; 11 bases are shared with TRBD2. The sequenced material came from peripheral blood. This TCR was sampled from a man aged 45-65 years with active or convalescent COVID-19. The CDR3 protein is CASSQGTIAGGKDEQFF. DNA of the CDR3: TGTGCCAGCAGCCAAGGAACAATAGCGGGAGGGAAGGATGAGCAGTTCTTC.